The subject of this entry is one TCR beta chain. The CDR3 is made up of 16 amino acids. V was cut by 4 bases and J by 4 bases, with 20 bases left in between. The V gene's germline CDR1 is GTSNPN and CDR2 SVGIG (reference sequence). This sample was taken from a study of CD8+ T cells in alopecia areata. The treatment denotes: oral pan-JAK inhibitor, 5-10 mg twice daily. RNA was extracted and reverse transcribed into cDNA as the sequencing template. Clones were sequenced by immunoSEQ multiplex PCR, and TCRdb holds only the in-frame ones, with some missing. The table has about 200,000 clones, more than 45% seen once.

The sequences come from CD4+ T cells sorted from blood, collected at week 4, from a patient treated with tofacitinib. V is TRBV30 and J is TRBJ1-3, with D tentatively TRBD1 (5 bases). This receptor was taken from a human donor with alopecia areata. Here the CDR3 reads CAWNPGITGSGNTIYF. The CDR3 bases are TGTGCCTGGAATCCCGGAATCACAGGTTCCGGAAACACCATATATTTT.